One sample yielded the 9 T cell receptor beta chains listed below, sequenced in a study of CD8 T cells in Susac syndrome. Random hexamers were used to reverse transcribe an amount of roughly 0.5 to 1 ug RNA. MiXCR, applied by TCRdb to the immunoSEQ multiplex PCR reads, yields one record per CDR3 protein. Among about 130,000 distinct CDR3 sequences listed, around nine tenths were seen once. The specimen was CD8+ T cells from PBMCs. The receptors shown here come from a human donor with multiple sclerosis.

The chain links TRBV29-1 to TRBJ1-1; D might be TRBD1 (5 bases). CDR1 and CDR2 from the germline V gene are SQVTM and ANQGSEA. This CDR3 has 11 amino acids. Trimming stripped 7 bases from V and 10 bases from J, with 16 bases between. The chain's CDR3 is CSAAPGPGAFF. CDR3 sequence (DNA): TGCAGCGCCGCACCGGGGCCGGGAGCTTTCTTT.

V usage is TRBV4-2 and J usage is TRBJ1-1; the D gene is possibly TRBD1 (5 bases). Germline CDR1 is LGHNA and CDR2 is YNFKEQ. The CDR3 extends over 14 amino acids. Between the trimmed V and J ends, which lost 1 base and 1 base, there was a span of 7 bases. CDR3 protein: CASSQAGTNTEAFF. In DNA, the CDR3 is TGTGCCAGCAGCCAAGCAGGGACGAACACTGAAGCTTTCTTT.

This clonotype was seen a few times. This sequence joins TRBV3-1 and TRBJ2-7; 11 bases map to TRBD2. This CDR3 comprises 16 residues. V lost 6 bases, J lost 0 bases, and 7 bases stayed unmatched. CDR1 is LGHDT and CDR2 is YNNKEL in the germline V gene (reference sequence). The CDR3 here is CASSPGLAGASYEQYF. The CDR3, as DNA: TGTGCCAGCAGTCCCGGACTAGCGGGTGCCTCCTACGAGCAGTACTTC.

The gene calls are TRBV5-5 and TRBJ1-1; D remains ambiguous. Germline loops: CDR1 SGHKS, CDR2 YYEKEE (reference sequence). The CDR3 runs to 12 residues. V was clipped by 4 bases and J by 0 bases, with 4 bases between them. The CDR3: CASSTLNTEAFF. CDR3 sequence (DNA): TGTGCCAGCAGCACCTTGAACACTGAAGCTTTCTTT.

The chain uses TRBV4-3 and TRBJ1-1, with no clear D. V was shortened by 1 base and J by 6 bases, with 9 bases between the two germline ends. CDR1 is LGHNA and CDR2 is YSLEER in the germline V gene. CDR3 length equals 13 residues. CDR3 nucleotide sequence: TGCGCCAGCAGCCAAGTCCATCTCGCTGAAGCTTTCTTT. This sequence encodes CASSQVHLAEAFF.

The genes are TRBV3-1 and TRBJ2-7; 7 bases align to TRBD2. J was trimmed by 4 bases and V by 2 bases; bases with no gene match: 20. Germline V gene sequence: CDR1 LGHDT, CDR2 YNNKEL (reference sequence). This CDR3 has 19 residues. The CDR3 coding sequence is TGTGCCAGCAGCCAAAAAATCCTGGGCTTGGTAGCGGGCCTTTACGAGCAGTACTTC. The encoded protein is CASSQKILGLVAGLYEQYF.

The table lists this clonotype with a count of one. The rearrangement joins TRBV7-6 to TRBJ2-7; 10 nucleotides match TRBD2. The CDR3 runs to 14 residues. The junction had 3 bases not matched to a gene; V was cut back by 1 base and J by 6 bases. The germline CDR1 and CDR2 sequences are SGHVS and FNYEAQ. The CDR3 here is CASSLVAGGSEQYF. In nucleotides, the CDR3 is TGTGCCAGCAGCTTAGTAGCGGGAGGCTCCGAGCAGTACTTC.

This clonotype was found once. The genes are TRBV24-1 and TRBJ1-2; 8 bases line up with TRBD1. With V trimmed by 6 bases and J by 4 bases, 6 bases remained unmatched. The germline gives CDR1 KGHDR, CDR2 SFDVKD. This CDR3 spans 14 amino acids. As DNA, the CDR3 is TGTGCCACCAGTTCAGGAGGGACAGGCTATGGCTACACCTTC. It specifies CATSSGGTGYGYTF.

This clonotype occurred a few times. The chain uses TRBV7-9 and TRBJ1-1, with 9 bases identical to TRBD1. This CDR3 has 15 residues. Trimming took 11 bases from V and 4 from J; bases not matched to a gene: 14. CDR1 and CDR2 (germline): SEHNR, FQNEAQ (reference sequence). CDR3 nucleotides: TGTGCCGGAGACAGGGGGGGTTTTAGTGGCACTGAAGCTTTCTTT. Translating gives CAGDRGGFSGTEAFF.